This entry lists 17 T cell receptor beta chains sequenced from one sample in a study of vaccination effects on CD4 cells after COVID-19. Antigens of these TCRs are unknown. Viral peptide pools were used in the ViraFEST assay to expand antigen-specific CD4+ T cells, and sequencing came afterward. Investigators separated out CD4+ T cells once approximately 9 days of culture had passed. The person was diagnosed with PCR-confirmed SARS-CoV-2 infection between March and December 2020. Assay: immunoSEQ multiplex PCR; the TCRdb copy retains only in-frame clones and omits some. Of 42,000 or so clones in the sample, approximately 70% are singletons; the top ten hold around a third. Specimen: CD4+ T cells from PBMCs cultured with a peptide pool, collected before COVID-19 vaccination. These receptors all come from a human donor who had a prior SARS-CoV-2 infection.

The chain carries TRBV7-2 and TRBJ1-4; D is unresolved. V lost 5 bases and J 8 bases, leaving 15 bases between the germline ends. Germline V CDR1 and CDR2: SGHTA, FQGNSA. The CDR3 has 14 amino acids. As DNA, the CDR3 is TGTGCCAGCAGCGTCGGCCTAACGGGCGAAAAACTGTTTTTT. Translating it yields CASSVGLTGEKLFF. The whole variable domain, remainder taken from reference TRBV7-2 and TRBJ1-4, is GAGVSQSPSNKVTEKGKDVELRCDPISGHTALYWYRQSLGQGLEFLIYFQGNSAPDKSGLPSDRFSAERTGGSVSTLTIQRTQQEDSAVYLCASSVGLTGEKLFFGSGTQLSVL.

This chain connects TRBV6-2 or TRBV6-3 to TRBJ1-1, with D perhaps TRBD1 (6 bases). Trimming cost V 6 bases and J 5 bases, with 31 bases left between them. Germline V CDR1 and CDR2: MNHEY, SVGEGT. The CDR3 runs to 19 residues. The CDR3 DNA is TGTGCCAGCAGCCAAAGTCGGAGCCAAAGGTCCAGGGGTCGGACTGAAGCTTTCTTT. This codes for CASSQSRSQRSRGRTEAFF.

The chain is built from TRBV19 and TRBJ2-5; the D call may be TRBD1 or TRBD2 (6 bases each). The germline V gene encodes CDR1 LNHDA and CDR2 SQIVND (reference sequence). This CDR3 region has 12 residues. With 10 bases removed from V and 5 bases from J, the gap between germline ends came to 14 bases. CDR3 amino acids: CATRQAGETQYF. In DNA, the CDR3 is TGTGCCACCCGACAGGCGGGGGAGACCCAGTACTTC.

The chain is built from TRBV11-3 and TRBJ2-5, with a possible D match to TRBD2 (6 bases). The CDR3 has 16 residues. Germline values: CDR1 SGHNT, CDR2 YENEEA. V lost 6 bases, J lost 1 base, and 18 bases lay in between. CDR3 coding DNA: TGTGCCAGCAGTCACGAACTAGCCGTTATCCAAGAGACCCAGTACTTC. This codes for CASSHELAVIQETQYF.

V is TRBV5-1 and J is TRBJ2-3; D not certain. The CDR3 is 13 residues long. Germline assignment: CDR1 SGHRS and CDR2 YFSETQ. V lost 0 bases, J lost 3 bases, and 5 bases lay in between. CDR3 residues: CASSLAGTDTQYF. As DNA, the CDR3 is TGCGCCAGCAGCTTGGCTGGGACAGATACGCAGTATTTT. Full variable domain (missing parts from reference TRBV5-1 and TRBJ2-3): KAGVTQTPRYLIKTRGQQVTLSCSPISGHRSVSWYQQTPGQGLQFLFEYFSETQRNKGNFPGRFSGRQFSNSRSEMNVSTLELGDSALYLCASSLAGTDTQYFGPGTRLTVL.

V usage is TRBV30 and J usage is TRBJ1-1, with D perhaps matching TRBD1 (6 bases). The germline V gene encodes CDR1 GTSNPN and CDR2 SVGIG (reference sequence). The CDR3 is made up of 13 amino acids. V was clipped by 2 bases and J by 5 bases, with 12 bases between them. The CDR3 loop reads CAWSTTGRTEAFF. DNA of the CDR3: TGTGCCTGGAGTACCACAGGGAGGACTGAAGCTTTCTTT.

This rearrangement joins TRBV4-3 to TRBJ1-3; 9 bases line up with TRBD1. Germline V gene sequence: CDR1 LGHNA, CDR2 YSLEER. The CDR3 has 15 residues. V was clipped by 4 bases and J by 2 bases; unmatched bases: 3. The DNA for the CDR3 is TGCGCCAGCAGCCCGGGACAGGGAGCTGGAAACACCATATATTTT. This sequence encodes CASSPGQGAGNTIYF.

The genes are TRBV11-3 and TRBJ1-5; D is ambiguous. Germline V gene sequence: CDR1 SGHNT, CDR2 YENEEA. CDR3 length: 13 amino acids. The V and J ends lost 1 base and 6 bases respectively, with 7 bases between them. CDR3 sequence: CASSLGVRQPQHF. In DNA, the CDR3 is TGTGCCAGCAGCTTAGGGGTCCGTCAGCCCCAGCATTTT.

The chain couples TRBV4-1 to TRBJ2-7; a possible D gene is TRBD1 (5 bases). CDR3 length: 13 amino acids. V dropped 1 base and J dropped 6 bases, with 10 bases sitting between them. CDR1 is MGHRA, CDR2 YSYEKL, per germline. The CDR3 is CASSQAQGGEQYF. The CDR3 DNA follows: TGCGCCAGCAGCCAAGCGCAGGGCGGCGAGCAGTACTTC.

V is TRBV10-2 and J is TRBJ2-4; 9 nucleotides line up with TRBD2. This CDR3 spans 21 amino acids. CDR1 and CDR2 from the germline V gene are WSHSY and SAAADI. V dropped 3 bases and J dropped 0; count of bases not matched to a gene: 18. Here the CDR3 reads CASSDEVSGGDAPIAKNIQYF. CDR3 coding DNA: TGCGCCAGCAGTGATGAGGTTAGCGGGGGCGACGCTCCTATAGCCAAAAACATTCAGTACTTC.

The rearrangement links TRBV9 to TRBJ2-7; 9 bases are shared with TRBD2. With V trimmed by 4 bases and J by 3 bases, 5 bases remained unmatched. The CDR3 sequence is 14 residues long. Looked up from germline, CDR1 is SGDLS and CDR2 is YYNGEE. The CDR3, as DNA: TGTGCCAGCAGCCAATTGACTAGCGGCTACGAGCAGTACTTC. Translated: CASSQLTSGYEQYF.

The gene calls are TRBV5-1 and TRBJ1-1, with a weak D call TRBD1 (6 bases). The V gene lost 4 bases and the J gene lost 12 bases, with 25 bases spanning the gap. Germline V gives CDR1 SGHRS, CDR2 YFSETQ. The CDR3 has 15 residues. CDR3 sequence reads: CASSPTPGHGTSSFF. In DNA, the CDR3 is TGCGCCAGCAGCCCGACCCCGGGACACGGGACGTCTTCTTTCTTT. Full variable domain (remainder filled in from reference TRBV5-1 and TRBJ1-1): KAGVTQTPRYLIKTRGQQVTLSCSPISGHRSVSWYQQTPGQGLQFLFEYFSETQRNKGNFPGRFSGRQFSNSRSEMNVSTLELGDSALYLCASSPTPGHGTSSFFGQGTRLTVV.

The CDR3: CASSPAGILVHEQYF. CDR3 bases: TGTGCCAGCAGCCCCGCCGGGATCCTAGTCCACGAGCAGTACTTC. V is TRBV7-2 and J is TRBJ2-7; tentatively, D is TRBD2 (5 bases). V was cut by 5 bases and J by 5 bases, with 19 bases left in between. The CDR3 spans 15 residues. The germline V gene has CDR1 SGHTA and CDR2 FQGNSA.

This chain connects TRBV30 to TRBJ2-7, with 9 positions matching TRBD2. V was clipped by 0 bases and J by 8 bases; unmatched bases: 14. The CDR3 spans 16 residues. The germline V gene has CDR1 GTSNPN and CDR2 SVGIG (reference sequence). The CDR3 DNA follows: TGTGCCTGGAGTGTTCGACCATCGGCGGGGGGGCTCCAGCAGTACTTC. This translates into CAWSVRPSAGGLQQYF.

The chain couples TRBV27 to TRBJ2-4, with 7 bases fitting TRBD1. The length of the CDR3 is 14 residues. Trimming took 6 bases from V and 9 from J; bases not matched to a gene: 11. CDR1 is MNHEY and CDR2 is SMNVEV in the germline V gene (reference sequence). The chain's CDR3 is CASSTQGRGGIQYF. The CDR3 nucleotides are TGTGCCAGCAGCACACAGGGGAGAGGGGGCATTCAGTACTTC.

J is TRBJ2-5 and V is TRBV4-2; 10 nucleotides match TRBD2. The CDR3 runs 15 residues. The germline V gene encodes CDR1 LGHNA and CDR2 YNFKEQ. The V and J ends lost 4 bases and 1 base, in that order; junction bases with no gene match: 3. The chain's CDR3 is CASSRLAGAQETQYF. Here the CDR3 DNA reads TGTGCCAGCAGCCGGCTAGCGGGGGCCCAAGAGACCCAGTACTTC.

This chain joins TRBV6-2 or TRBV6-3 and TRBJ2-7; D unresolved. V gave up 6 bases and J gave up 3 bases, with 21 bases separating them. The germline V gene has CDR1 MNHEY and CDR2 SVGEGT. This CDR3 has 16 residues. In DNA form, the CDR3 reads TGTGCCAGCAGCGAACGGGTTAGCTCAAGAATCTACGAGCAGTACTTC. Translation gives CASSERVSSRIYEQYF.